What follows are 14 T cell receptor beta chains derived from one specimen sequenced in a study of PD-L1 blockade in urothelial cancer. The time point here: pretreatment peripheral blood. TCRdb's copy holds only in-frame clones and misses some; the assay was immunoSEQ multiplex PCR. The sample holds 85,000 to 100,000 clones; around 87% are singletons and the top ten take more than 1.5%. The source was PBMCs, collected around atezolizumab (anti-PD-L1) treatment. The origin of the receptors is a man aged 60 to 69 with urothelial cancer.

The chain has TRBV5-1 and TRBJ2-7; TRBD1 agrees at 10 bases. Germline CDR1 and CDR2: SGHRS and YFSETQ. This CDR3 spans 16 amino acids. J lost 5 bases, V lost 3 bases, and 11 bases had no gene match. The CDR3 nucleotides are TGCGCCAGCAGCTGGGGGGACAGGGGCGTGTGGAACGAGCAGTACTTC. The encoded protein is CASSWGDRGVWNEQYF.

This clone is a singleton in its sample. This chain connects TRBV5-1 to TRBJ2-3, with 12 nucleotides matching TRBD2. Germline CDR1 reads SGHRS; CDR2 reads YFSETQ. V shed 4 bases and J 6 bases; nucleotides not matched to a gene: 3. The CDR3 consists of 14 residues. CDR3 DNA sequence: TGCGCCAGCAGCCCGGGGACTAGCGGGGATACGCAGTATTTT. Protein: CASSPGTSGDTQYF. Complete variable domain (other parts from reference TRBV5-1 and TRBJ2-3): KAGVTQTPRYLIKTRGQQVTLSCSPISGHRSVSWYQQTPGQGLQFLFEYFSETQRNKGNFPGRFSGRQFSNSRSEMNVSTLELGDSALYLCASSPGTSGDTQYFGPGTRLTVL.

This clone was recorded only once. This chain joins TRBV28 and TRBJ1-3; 7 nucleotides align to TRBD1. The length of the CDR3 is 15 residues. V lost 5 bases to trimming and J lost 4 bases; unmatched junction nucleotides: 8. Germline V gives CDR1 MDHEN, CDR2 SYDVKM. DNA for the CDR3: TGTGCCAGCAGTAAAGGGGGCGCGGCGGGAAACACCATATATTTT. Translating gives CASSKGGAAGNTIYF.

In its sample, this clone was seen a few times. The chain recombines TRBV7-3 with TRBJ1-5, with TRBD1 as a possible D gene (5 bases). The CDR3 is 13 amino acids. The V gene's germline CDR1 is SGHTA and CDR2 FQGTGA. V was cut by 2 bases and J by 7 bases, with 9 bases left in between. The CDR3 region has the DNA TGTGCCAGCAGCTTAGGGGCCGCACAGCCCCAGCATTTT. Residues: CASSLGAAQPQHF.

This chain uses TRBV5-4 with TRBJ2-1; D is possibly TRBD2 (6 bases). The germline V gene has CDR1 SGHNT and CDR2 YYREEE (reference sequence). This CDR3 has 14 residues. The V end lost 0 bases, the J end lost 5 bases, and 9 bases lay between the germline ends. The CDR3 region is CASSLEGLHNEQFF. The CDR3 nucleotides are TGTGCCAGCAGCTTGGAGGGACTCCACAATGAGCAGTTCTTC.

V and J are TRBV9 and TRBJ2-3, with 7 bases fitting TRBD2. Germline CDR1 SGDLS, CDR2 YYNGEE. The CDR3 is 16 residues long. With 4 bases clipped from V and 6 bases from J, the junction kept 14 bases outside the gene matches. CDR3 region: CASSLISGTTLDTQYF. The CDR3 nucleotides are TGTGCCAGCAGCCTAATCTCTGGGACTACACTCGATACGCAGTATTTT.

The rearrangement uses TRBV7-9 and TRBJ1-4; D ambiguous. CDR1 is SEHNR and CDR2 is FQNEAQ in the germline V gene (reference sequence). CDR3 length: 13 residues. The ends were cut back, 6 bases at V and 8 bases at J, with 13 bases in the middle. In DNA, the CDR3 is TGTGCCAGCAGGGCGCGGGGTGGCGAAAAACTGTTTTTT. Translated: CASRARGGEKLFF. The variable domain in full, completed from reference TRBV7-9 and TRBJ1-4, reads DTGVSQNPRHKITKRGQNVTFRCDPISEHNRLYWYRQTLGQGPEFLTYFQNEAQLEKSRLLSDRFSAERPKGSFSTLEIQRTEQGDSAMYLCASRARGGEKLFFGSGTQLSVL.

The CDR3 loop is CASSTPGQGLRDTEAFF. CDR3 nucleotide sequence: TGTGCCAGCAGCACCCCGGGACAGGGCCTTAGGGACACTGAAGCTTTCTTT. The chain is built from TRBV11-1 and TRBJ1-1, with 9 positions matching TRBD1. The V gene end was trimmed by 5 bases and the J gene end by 3 bases; junction bases not matched to a gene: 13. Per the germline V gene, CDR1 is SGHAT and CDR2 is FQDESV (reference sequence). This CDR3 comprises 17 residues.

The V gene is TRBV11-2, the J gene TRBJ2-2; perhaps TRBD2 as D (6 bases). This CDR3 has 16 amino acids. Trimming shortened V by 1 base and J by 5 bases, and 14 bases separated the two germline ends. Per germline, CDR1 SGHAT and CDR2 FQNNGV. CDR3 DNA: TGTGCCAGCAGCTTAGTCGGGGGTCCGCCGACCGGGGAGCTGTTTTTT. Protein sequence: CASSLVGGPPTGELFF.

The chain has TRBV9 and TRBJ2-3, with 11 nucleotides matching TRBD2. Per the germline V gene, CDR1 is SGDLS and CDR2 is YYNGEE. The V segment lost 4 bases and the J segment 1 base; nucleotides outside the gene matches: 14. This CDR3 contains 19 residues. The CDR3: CASSLTPGTSGGGTDTQYF. For the CDR3, the DNA is TGTGCCAGCAGCCTAACCCCCGGGACTAGCGGCGGAGGCACAGATACGCAGTATTTT.

The chain employs TRBV7-9 and TRBJ2-7, with TRBD1 identical over 8 bases. Germline CDR1 is SEHNR and CDR2 is FQNEAQ (reference sequence). With 6 bases clipped from V and 4 bases from J, the junction kept 11 bases outside the gene matches. The CDR3 contains 15 residues. CDR3 DNA: TGTGCCAGCAGTTCCTCCGGAACAGGGGGGTACGAGCAGTACTTC. Encoded protein: CASSSSGTGGYEQYF.

The chain joins TRBV6-4 to TRBJ1-2; D is unresolved. The V gene's germline CDR1 is MRHNA and CDR2 SNTAGT. The CDR3 is 14 amino acids. With 0 bases removed from V and 8 bases from J, the gap between germline ends came to 13 bases. CDR3 DNA: TGTGCCAGCAGTGACTCGTCCGCCGGGGAAGGCTACACCTTC. Its translation: CASSDSSAGEGYTF.

V usage is TRBV7-2 and J usage is TRBJ2-5; D might be TRBD2 (7 bases). The V gene's germline CDR1 is SGHTA and CDR2 FQGNSA. The CDR3 has 15 amino acids. Trimming left V 3 bases short and J 5 bases short, with 16 bases between. The CDR3 DNA reads as TGTGCCAGCAGCTTGAGTGGGGGGGCCAGGGAGACCCAGTACTTC. This encodes CASSLSGGARETQYF.

The gene calls are TRBV9 and TRBJ2-7; 10 nucleotides match TRBD1. With 7 bases clipped from V and 12 bases from J, the junction kept 22 bases outside the gene matches. CDR1 SGDLS and CDR2 YYNGEE come from the germline V gene. CDR3 length equals 16 residues. Here the CDR3 reads CASSSYPGTGEDLLYF. For the CDR3, the DNA is TGTGCCAGCTCCTCTTACCCCGGGACAGGGGAGGATTTATTGTACTTC.